This TCR beta chain was identified during a study of blood T cell repertoires in COVID-19. The overall study: Spain, Italy and the United States supplied samples that represented acute and convalescent COVID-19.

How the authors handled the data: The authors estimated nucleated cell counts from reference gene primer amplification. Repertoires were generated with immunoSEQ multiplex PCR, while TCRdb's copy carries only in-frame clones and drops some. The V and J calls and clone size come from that table; D and trimming were worked out from the DNA. The table lists around 300,000 clones, nearly 90% of them singletons. Enrolled through a virtual design, the participants were between roughly 18 and 89 years of age and came from under 30 US areas. CDR3 length: 13 residues. J was trimmed by 7 bases and V by 5 bases; bases with no gene match: 5. Germline CDR1 is MNHEY and CDR2 is SVGEGT.

Source material: PBMCs or T cells enriched from blood (not recorded which). The clonotype originates from a woman younger than 30 with acute COVID-19. The chain carries TRBV6-2 or TRBV6-3 and TRBJ1-2, with 9 nucleotides matching TRBD1. The CDR3 DNA reads as TGTGCCAGCAGTCTGGGACAGGGCACTGGCTACACCTTC. Residues: CASSLGQGTGYTF.